What follows are 15 T cell receptor beta chains derived from one specimen sequenced in a study of blood T cell repertoires in COVID-19. Clones were read by immunoSEQ multiplex PCR, and TCRdb kept only the in-frame ones, dropping some. Here the sample spans 250,000 to 300,000 clones, approximately 86% being singletons. Specimen: peripheral blood. The receptor set was obtained from an older woman with COVID-19, enrolled during active disease.

The genes are TRBV3-1 (or the pseudogene TRBV3-2) and TRBJ1-3; D gene ambiguous. Per germline, CDR1 LGHDT and CDR2 YNNKEL (reference sequence). This CDR3 has 15 residues. V lost 4 bases, J lost 0 bases, and 10 bases lay in between. The CDR3 DNA follows: TGTGCCAGCAGCCCGTCGGCGGGCTCTGGAAACACCATATATTTT. Residues: CASSPSAGSGNTIYF.

This clone was detected only once. The chain links TRBV7-2 to TRBJ2-6, with D unclear. CDR3 length equals 15 residues. Germline loops: CDR1 SGHTA, CDR2 FQGNSA. V lost 5 bases to trimming and J lost 5 bases, with 13 bases between them. For the CDR3, the DNA is TGTGCCAGCAGCCTAGACAATAATAGGGCCAACGTCCTGACTTTC. Amino acids: CASSLDNNRANVLTF. The variable domain in full, completed from reference TRBV7-2 and TRBJ2-6, reads GAGVSQSPSNKVTEKGKDVELRCDPISGHTALYWYRQSLGQGLEFLIYFQGNSAPDKSGLPSDRFSAERTGGSVSTLTIQRTQQEDSAVYLCASSLDNNRANVLTFGAGSRLTVL.

The genes are TRBV28 and TRBJ1-1, with D perhaps TRBD1 (5 bases). The germline V gene has CDR1 MDHEN and CDR2 SYDVKM. Trimming stripped 3 bases from V and 13 bases from J, with 15 bases between. This CDR3 is 12 amino acids long. The CDR3 DNA reads TGTGCCAGCAGTTTCTTCCGGGGGGTTGGTTTCTTT. Its translation is CASSFFRGVGFF.

The rearrangement links TRBV7-9 to TRBJ2-1; D possibly corresponds to TRBD2 (5 bases). The CDR3 totals 15 residues. The germline CDR1 and CDR2 sequences are SEHNR and FQNEAQ (reference sequence). The V end lost 1 base, the J end lost 8 bases, and 15 bases lay between the germline ends. In DNA form, the CDR3 reads TGTGCCAGCAGCTTAGGTTCTTCCAAGAGGGATGAGCAGTTCTTC. Its protein product is CASSLGSSKRDEQFF.

The table lists this clone with a few counts. The chain carries TRBV3-1 (or the pseudogene TRBV3-2) and TRBJ1-2, with a possible D match to TRBD1 (6 bases). The V and J ends lost 2 bases and 7 bases respectively, with 11 bases between them. The CDR3 loop spans 13 amino acids. Per the germline V gene, CDR1 is LGHDT and CDR2 is YNNKEL (reference sequence). The DNA for the CDR3 is TGTGCCAGCAGCCAACACGCAGGGGCTGGCTACACCTTC. It is translated as CASSQHAGAGYTF.

Here the CDR3 reads CASSRTAGGTYEQYF. In nucleotides, the CDR3 is TGTGCCAGCAGTCGGACGGCGGGGGGGACCTACGAGCAGTACTTC. The chain carries TRBV27 and TRBJ2-7, with 9 bases aligning to TRBD2. V lost 5 bases and J lost 2; bases outside the gene matches: 7. Germline V gene lookup returns CDR1 MNHEY and CDR2 SMNVEV (reference sequence). The CDR3 sequence is 15 residues long.

The V gene is TRBV7-3, the J gene TRBJ1-5; D is possibly TRBD1 (5 bases). CDR1 is SGHTA and CDR2 is FQGTGA in the germline V gene. Between the trimmed V and J ends, which lost 5 bases and 0 bases, there was a span of 17 bases. The CDR3 spans 17 residues. The CDR3 DNA sequence: TGTGCCAGCAGCCCCCCGGGGGGAACCTATAGCAATCAGCCCCAGCATTTT. Encoded protein: CASSPPGGTYSNQPQHF.

This clone was observed a handful of times. The chain employs TRBV28 and TRBJ2-2; D perhaps matches TRBD1 (6 bases). Germline V lookup: CDR1 MDHEN, CDR2 SYDVKM. The V gene lost 8 bases and the J gene lost 6 bases, with 19 bases spanning the gap. This CDR3 is 15 amino acids long. The CDR3 DNA sequence: TGTGCCAGCCTTGATAGGTCTAGGGGGTCCGGGGAGCTGTTTTTT. Its protein is CASLDRSRGSGELFF.

The chain links TRBV10-1 to TRBJ2-5, with 14 bases fitting TRBD2. V was pared by 9 bases and J by 7 bases, with 16 bases of the junction left unmatched. CDR1 WNHNN and CDR2 SYGVQD come from the germline V gene (reference sequence). The CDR3 totals 17 residues. This chain's CDR3 is CARLKAGLAGERVTQYF. The CDR3 coding sequence is TGCGCCAGGCTAAAAGCGGGACTAGCGGGGGAAAGGGTGACCCAGTACTTC.

The gene calls are TRBV10-3 and TRBJ2-3; no clear D. CDR1 ENHRY and CDR2 SYGVKD come from the germline V gene. Deletions cut 6 bases from V and 0 bases from J, with 10 bases between. The CDR3 spans 14 residues. The CDR3 nucleotides read TGTGCCATCAGCTTCAGTTCTAGCACAGATACGCAGTATTTT. Encoded protein: CAISFSSSTDTQYF.

The chain employs TRBV19 and TRBJ1-3; D is perhaps TRBD1 (5 bases). This CDR3 contains 18 residues. Trimming took 3 bases from V and 0 from J, leaving 18 bases between them. Germline assignment: CDR1 LNHDA and CDR2 SQIVND (reference sequence). CDR3 coding DNA: TGTGCCAGTAGTATCCTACAGGCCGCGGAGGGCTCTGGAAACACCATATATTTT. Translated: CASSILQAAEGSGNTIYF.

The DNA for the CDR3 is TGTGCCACCAGTGCCTCGGGTGTGATCCGCTCCTATAATTCACCCCTCCACTTT. Translated, it gives CATSASGVIRSYNSPLHF. The chain carries TRBV24-1 and TRBJ1-6; D not resolved. This CDR3 is 18 amino acids long. Germline CDR1 KGHDR, CDR2 SFDVKD. Trimming stripped 5 bases from V and 0 bases from J, with 16 bases between.

Turning to this clone: The sample holds other DNA sequences that translate to the same CDR3. This chain links TRBV5-6 with TRBJ2-7, with D possibly matching TRBD2 (5 bases). Trimming shortened V by 0 bases and J by 4 bases, and 11 bases separated the two germline ends. CDR1 is SGHDT and CDR2 is YYEEEE in the germline V gene. The CDR3 covers 14 residues. CDR3 nucleotide sequence: TGTGCCAGCAGCTTGGGCACTAGTGGGTACGAGCAGTACTTC. It codes for CASSLGTSGYEQYF.

The V gene is TRBV28, the J gene TRBJ2-7; 7 bases line up with TRBD1. The CDR3 has 13 residues. From germline, CDR1 is MDHEN and CDR2 SYDVKM. The trim removed 8 bases at V and 7 bases at J, leaving 11 bases unmatched. The CDR3 DNA reads TGTGCCAGCTCAGACAGGGCTTTAGGGGAGCAGTACTTC. Translated, it gives CASSDRALGEQYF.

The chain links TRBV5-1 to TRBJ2-3; D gene ambiguous. Trimming pared 5 bases from V and 5 bases from J, leaving 9 bases between. The CDR3 covers 12 residues. Germline V CDR1 and CDR2: SGHRS, YFSETQ. The CDR3 protein is CASREIGDTQYF. The CDR3, as DNA: TGCGCCAGCAGAGAGATTGGAGATACGCAGTATTTT.